The 21 T cell receptor beta chains below were found in one sample sequenced in a study of blood T cell repertoires in COVID-19. Assay used: immunoSEQ multiplex PCR; TCRdb lists only in-frame clones, some missing. The sample holds hundreds of thousands of clones, about 85% seen once. The specimen sequenced was peripheral blood. These TCRs come from a man between 18 and 29 years old with active or convalescent COVID-19.

The J gene is TRBJ2-3, the V gene TRBV11-2; a possible D gene is TRBD1 (7 bases). V lost 0 bases to trimming and J lost 4 bases, with 11 bases between them. Germline CDR1 reads SGHAT; CDR2 reads FQNNGV. CDR3 length: 15 amino acids. The CDR3 region has the DNA TGTGCCAGCAGCTTAGATTCCAGGGGGGCAGATACGCAGTATTTT. This translates into CASSLDSRGADTQYF.

The CDR3 loop reads CASSLVKTAGETQYF. CDR3 coding DNA: TGTGCCAGCAGCTTAGTTAAGACAGCGGGAGAGACCCAGTACTTC. The rearrangement joins TRBV7-2 to TRBJ2-5, with a weak D call TRBD2 (6 bases). Trimming took 1 base from V and 4 from J, leaving 13 bases between them. CDR1 and CDR2 from the germline V gene are SGHTA and FQGNSA. The CDR3 sequence is 15 residues long.

The chain employs TRBV29-1 and TRBJ1-4, with D unclear. Germline V CDR1 and CDR2: SQVTM, ANQGSEA. This CDR3 region has 15 residues. V lost 4 bases and J 0 bases, leaving 12 bases between the germline ends. CDR3 amino acids: CSVAPPQATNEKLFF. The CDR3 coding sequence is TGCAGCGTTGCCCCCCCGCAGGCAACTAATGAAAAACTGTTTTTT. Full variable domain (remainder filled in from reference TRBV29-1 and TRBJ1-4): SAVISQKPSRDICQRGTSLTIQCQVDSQVTMMFWYRQQPGQSLTLIATANQGSEATYESGFVIDKFPISRPNLTFSTLTVSNMSPEDSSIYLCSVAPPQATNEKLFFGSGTQLSVL.

CDR3 amino acids: CASSYGEARGLFF. The CDR3 DNA reads TGTGCCAGCAGTTACGGGGAGGCCCGAGGGCTTTTCTTT. The V gene is TRBV6-5, the J gene TRBJ1-1; no definite D call. The CDR3 is made up of 13 amino acids. V gave up 2 bases and J gave up 13 bases, with 17 bases separating them. Germline CDR1 MNHEY, CDR2 SVGAGI.

The rearrangement uses TRBV14 and TRBJ1-3; D uncertain. Germline values: CDR1 SGHDN, CDR2 FVKESK. The CDR3 has 14 amino acids. Trimming stripped 4 bases from V and 4 bases from J, with 11 bases between. CDR3 loop: CASSPTGSGNTIYF. CDR3 DNA: TGTGCCAGCAGCCCGACGGGGTCCGGAAACACCATATATTTT.

This chain joins TRBV12-5 and TRBJ2-5; 11 bases map to TRBD2. V shed 1 base, J shed 5 bases, and the junction held 3 bases outside the gene matches. The CDR3 contains 15 residues. The V gene's germline CDR1 is LGHNT and CDR2 FRNRAP. In DNA form, the CDR3 reads TGTGCTAGTGGTTTGGCTAGCGGGAGGCTTGAGACCCAGTACTTC. Translation: CASGLASGRLETQYF.

The chain recombines TRBV6-5 with TRBJ2-3; D call uncertain. V lost 6 bases and J lost 5, with 6 bases in between. The CDR3 runs to 11 residues. Germline V lookup: CDR1 MNHEY, CDR2 SVGAGI. CDR3 amino acids: CASSPVDTQYF. The CDR3 bases are TGTGCCAGCAGCCCAGTAGATACGCAGTATTTT.

V usage is TRBV28 and J usage is TRBJ1-3; D remains unclear. Germline V lookup: CDR1 MDHEN, CDR2 SYDVKM. The CDR3 loop spans 15 amino acids. V was pared by 6 bases and J by 10 bases, with 22 bases between. CDR3 nucleotides: TGTGCCAGCAGCCTCGCGGGGTCCGGGAGAGGAACCATATATTTT. Residues: CASSLAGSGRGTIYF. The full variable domain, rest sourced from reference TRBV28 and TRBJ1-3, is DVKVTQSSRYLVKRTGEKVFLECVQDMDHENMFWYRQDPGLGLRLIYFSYDVKMKEKGDIPEGYSVSREKKERFSLILESASTNQTSMYLCASSLAGSGRGTIYFGEGSWLTVV.

This clone occurred once. The chain has TRBV11-2 and TRBJ2-7, with a weak D call TRBD1 (5 bases). CDR3 size: 13 residues. Per the germline V gene, CDR1 is SGHAT and CDR2 is FQNNGV. With 1 base removed from V and 3 bases from J, the gap between germline ends came to 7 bases. The DNA of the CDR3 is TGTGCCAGCAGCTTAGGGACAAGCTACGAGCAGTACTTC. Translation: CASSLGTSYEQYF.

V is TRBV20-1 and J is TRBJ2-7, with TRBD1 as a possible D gene (5 bases). The CDR3 length is 11 residues. Germline CDR1 and CDR2: DFQATT and SNEGSKA (reference sequence). The V gene lost 6 bases and the J gene lost 6 bases, with 12 bases spanning the gap. The CDR3 spells CSASRGSEQYF. In DNA, the CDR3 is TGCAGTGCGTCTAGGGGCTCCGAGCAGTACTTC.

V usage is TRBV12-3 or TRBV12-4 and J usage is TRBJ2-1; a weak D match, TRBD1 (5 bases). V was trimmed by 4 bases and J by 9 bases, leaving 13 bases between them. The CDR3 length is 13 residues. Here the CDR3 DNA reads TGTGCCAGCAGTTCACCCATAACAGGTGAGCAGTTCTTC. It is translated as CASSSPITGEQFF.

The chain links TRBV19 to TRBJ1-5; D remains ambiguous. V lost 3 bases and J 6 bases, leaving 6 bases between the germline ends. The length of the CDR3 is 12 residues. The V gene's germline CDR1 is LNHDA and CDR2 SQIVND (reference sequence). The CDR3 sequence is CASSIPTQPQHF. CDR3 coding DNA: TGTGCCAGTAGTATCCCTACTCAGCCCCAGCATTTT.

The gene calls are TRBV11-2 and TRBJ2-1, with 9 nucleotides matching TRBD2. Trimming at V came to 1 base and at J to 6 bases, leaving 4 bases not matched to a gene. Germline CDR1 and CDR2: SGHAT and FQNNGV. The CDR3 spans 15 residues. The CDR3 spells CASSLGAGGANEQFF. CDR3 in DNA: TGTGCCAGCAGCTTAGGAGCGGGGGGAGCCAATGAGCAGTTCTTC.

This chain uses TRBV2 with TRBJ1-5, with TRBD1 as a possible D gene (6 bases). CDR3 length equals 14 residues. Trimming pared 3 bases from V and 2 bases from J, leaving 8 bases between. Germline V gene sequence: CDR1 SNHLY, CDR2 FYNNEI. CDR3 region: CASSDRGGNQPQHF. The CDR3 coding sequence is TGTGCCAGCAGTGACAGGGGCGGCAATCAGCCCCAGCATTTT.

The chain recombines TRBV4-1 with TRBJ2-3; tentative D call: TRBD2 (5 bases). The CDR3 consists of 16 residues. The V end lost 3 bases, the J end lost 1 base, and 14 bases lay between the germline ends. Germline V lookup: CDR1 MGHRA, CDR2 YSYEKL. The CDR3 loop reads CASSQGASSRTDTQYF. CDR3 in DNA: TGCGCCAGCAGCCAGGGCGCTAGCAGTCGCACAGATACGCAGTATTTT.

DNA of the CDR3: TGTGCCAGCAGCCTTAGACGTGGGGGGACAGAGGTTTTTGGAGGCTACACCTTC. It translates to CASSLRRGGTEVFGGYTF. The chain couples TRBV5-4 to TRBJ1-2, with 7 bases that match TRBD1. Per germline, CDR1 SGHNT and CDR2 YYREEE (reference sequence). This CDR3 has 18 amino acids. Losses at the gene ends were 4 bases for V and 8 bases for J; bases not matched to a gene: 23.

This chain links TRBV15 with TRBJ1-4; 8 bases map to TRBD1. The V gene end was trimmed by 3 bases and the J gene end by 5 bases; junction bases not matched to a gene: 8. Germline CDR1 and CDR2: LNHNV and YYDKDF (reference sequence). This CDR3 has 16 residues. CDR3 loop: CATSSPLGQVNEKLFF. DNA of the CDR3: TGTGCCACCAGCAGTCCACTGGGACAGGTGAATGAAAAACTGTTTTTT. Combining the CDR3 with reference TRBV15 and TRBJ1-4 gives the whole variable domain DAMVIQNPRYQVTQFGKPVTLSCSQTLNHNVMYWYQQKSSQAPKLLFHYYDKDFNNEADTPDNFQSRRPNTSFCFLDIRSPGLGDTAMYLCATSSPLGQVNEKLFFGSGTQLSVL.

CDR3 in amino acids: CATSGLRDPYEQYF. For the CDR3, the DNA is TGTGCCACCTCGGGACTTCGGGACCCCTACGAGCAGTACTTC. This chain links TRBV6-1 with TRBJ2-7; D perhaps matches TRBD2 (6 bases). The CDR3 extends over 14 amino acids. Trimming cost V 10 bases and J 2 bases, with 18 bases left between them. From germline, CDR1 is MNHNS and CDR2 SASEGT.

The chain is built from TRBV19 and TRBJ1-6; TRBD1 might be the D (6 bases). Trimming took 6 bases from V and 7 from J, leaving 13 bases between them. Germline-derived CDR1 and CDR2 are LNHDA and SQIVND (reference sequence). The CDR3 runs 14 residues. Here the CDR3 reads CASSDRTRNSPLHF. The CDR3 nucleotides read TGTGCCAGTAGCGACAGGACTCGGAATTCACCCCTCCACTTT.

The rearrangement joins TRBV28 to TRBJ1-4; D unresolved. This CDR3 contains 15 residues. The V end lost 5 bases, the J end lost 8 bases, and 18 bases lay between the germline ends. In germline, CDR1 is MDHEN, CDR2 SYDVKM. The DNA for the CDR3 is TGTGCCAGCAGTGGGGTTCGAGGAGGGCTAGAAAAACTGTTTTTT. It codes for CASSGVRGGLEKLFF.

This clone was observed a single time. The V and J genes are TRBV5-1 and TRBJ1-1; TRBD1 is a possible D gene (5 bases). The CDR3 consists of 12 residues. Germline CDR1 reads SGHRS; CDR2 reads YFSETQ. V shed 3 bases and J shed 6 bases, with 9 bases lying between them. Here the CDR3 DNA reads TGCGCCAGCAGCTCGGGGGAGTCTGAAGCTTTCTTT. It yields the protein CASSSGESEAFF.